These 12 T cell receptor beta chains came from one sample sequenced in a study of cytomegalovirus exposure and HLA in healthy donors (dated by TCRdb to about 2017). Library preparation was by the immunoSEQ multiplex PCR assay. For the multiplex PCR, a mixture combining 60 forward primers for TCR Vbeta segments and 13 reverse primers for TCR Jbeta segments was used. TCRdb carries this immuneACCESS record with in-frame sequences only. Its versions omit some clonotypes, under half of them owing to an unresolved V gene in the studies checked, with the rest unexplained. The sample profile shows approximately 170,000 clones; around three quarters of them were found once. The ten largest clones take up approximately 2% of the sample. Specimen: PBMCs. These receptors all stem from a woman aged 30 to 39 in good health and CMV-seropositive.

This chain joins TRBV25-1 and TRBJ1-1; a weak D match, TRBD1 (6 bases). CDR1 is MGHDK, CDR2 SYGVNS, per germline. The CDR3 spans 14 residues. Between the trimmed V and J ends, which lost 5 bases and 0 bases, there was a span of 10 bases. The CDR3 nucleotides are TGTGCCAGCAGTAACAGGGCGATGAACACTGAAGCTTTCTTT. Translated, it gives CASSNRAMNTEAFF.

The chain links TRBV28 to TRBJ1-5; TRBD1 is a possible D gene (6 bases). This CDR3 comprises 15 residues. V was cut by 3 bases and J by 4 bases, with 13 bases left in between. Germline-derived CDR1 and CDR2 are MDHEN and SYDVKM. CDR3 in DNA: TGTGCCAGCAGTTTCCCAAGGACAGTAAATCAGCCCCAGCATTTT. Translating it yields CASSFPRTVNQPQHF.

The chain has TRBV23-1 and TRBJ1-4, with D hard to call. TRBV23-1 is an ORF; its function is uncertain. Trimming stripped 7 bases from V and 0 bases from J, with 6 bases between. This CDR3 has 13 amino acids. The CDR3 spells CASINPTNEKLFF. In DNA, the CDR3 is TGCGCCAGCATTAATCCAACTAATGAAAAACTGTTTTTT.

The V gene is TRBV28, the J gene TRBJ1-2; the D gene is possibly TRBD1 (5 bases). Germline CDR1 and CDR2: MDHEN and SYDVKM. V lost 5 bases and J 8 bases, leaving 12 bases between the germline ends. The length of the CDR3 is 12 residues. DNA for the CDR3: TGTGCCAGCAGTCCAGGGATTCGGGGCTACACCTTC. This gives the protein CASSPGIRGYTF.

The chain recombines TRBV6-1 with TRBJ2-3, with D possibly TRBD2 on 6 matching bases. Deletions cut 5 bases from V and 0 bases from J, with 9 bases between. The CDR3 is made up of 14 amino acids. Germline CDR1 and CDR2: MNHNS and SASEGT. The CDR3 loop reads CASSIRESTDTQYF. DNA for the CDR3: TGTGCCAGCAGTATCCGGGAGAGCACAGATACGCAGTATTTT.

This chain connects TRBV7-6 to TRBJ1-1, with 8 bases matching TRBD1. This CDR3 is built from 13 residues. The V gene end was trimmed by 4 bases and the J gene end by 8 bases; junction bases not matched to a gene: 6. Germline V gene sequence: CDR1 SGHVS, CDR2 FNYEAQ. CDR3 coding DNA: TGTGCCAGCAGCTCCTTTGACAGGGGCGAAGCTTTCTTT. Translation gives CASSSFDRGEAFF.

In this sample, this clone turned up once. The chain couples TRBV7-2 to TRBJ2-1, with a weak D call TRBD2 (5 bases). Germline V lookup: CDR1 SGHTA, CDR2 FQGNSA. Deletions cut 1 base from V and 3 bases from J, with 7 bases between. This CDR3 spans 14 amino acids. The CDR3 DNA reads TGTGCCAGCAGCTTAGGCGGGTACTACAATGAGCAGTTCTTC. Translated: CASSLGGYYNEQFF.

Here the CDR3 DNA reads TGTGCCACCAGCCGAGGCAGGGGAAACTACGAGCAGTACTTC. Translated, it gives CATSRGRGNYEQYF. V and J are TRBV15 and TRBJ2-7; D perhaps matches TRBD1 (6 bases). The CDR3 has 14 residues. CDR1 LNHNV and CDR2 YYDKDF come from the germline V gene (reference sequence). V lost 5 bases and J lost 3, with 14 bases in between. Filled out from reference TRBV15 and TRBJ2-7, the complete variable domain reads DAMVIQNPRYQVTQFGKPVTLSCSQTLNHNVMYWYQQKSSQAPKLLFHYYDKDFNNEADTPDNFQSRRPNTSFCFLDIRSPGLGDTAMYLCATSRGRGNYEQYFGPGTRLTVT.

The chain is built from TRBV7-9 and TRBJ1-5, with D unresolved. V was clipped by 3 bases and J by 3 bases, with 6 bases between them. This CDR3 comprises 13 residues. CDR1 and CDR2 from the germline V gene are SEHNR and FQNEAQ (reference sequence). CDR3: CASSFEANQPQHF. The CDR3, as DNA: TGTGCCAGCAGCTTTGAGGCCAATCAGCCCCAGCATTTT.

The gene calls are TRBV19 and TRBJ1-3, with unresolved D. Germline assignment: CDR1 LNHDA and CDR2 SQIVND (reference sequence). Between the trimmed V and J ends, which lost 8 bases and 4 bases, there was a span of 15 bases. This CDR3 comprises 14 residues. DNA for the CDR3: TGTGCCAGTGCGAACCGAGAACGGGGAAACACCATATATTTT. This codes for CASANRERGNTIYF.

The V and J genes are TRBV5-1 and TRBJ1-1; TRBD1 matches at 11 bases. The CDR3 consists of 13 residues. Germline loops: CDR1 SGHRS, CDR2 YFSETQ. J lost 11 bases, V lost 4 bases, and 7 bases had no gene match. The CDR3 DNA follows: TGCGCCAGCAGCGGGGGGACAGGGGGTGATGCTTTCTTT. Encoded protein: CASSGGTGGDAFF.

This clone has a single count. The J gene is TRBJ2-7, the V gene TRBV19; D is perhaps TRBD1 (5 bases). V was shortened by 6 bases and J by 2 bases, with 17 bases between the two germline ends. Germline lookup yields CDR1 LNHDA and CDR2 SQIVND (reference sequence). The CDR3 is 15 residues long. The CDR3 DNA is TGTGCCAGTAGCCGTCCTGACAGTCCCACCTACGAGCAGTACTTC. This codes for CASSRPDSPTYEQYF.